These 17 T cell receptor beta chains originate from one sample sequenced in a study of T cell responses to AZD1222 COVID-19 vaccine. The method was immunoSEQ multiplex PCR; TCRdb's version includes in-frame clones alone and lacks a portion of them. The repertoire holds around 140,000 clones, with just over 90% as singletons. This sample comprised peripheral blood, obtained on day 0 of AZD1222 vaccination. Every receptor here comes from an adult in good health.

The CDR3 DNA reads as TGTGCCAGCAGTGATCTGGGGTCTCTTGAAAAACTGTTTTTT. Its protein product is CASSDLGSLEKLFF. This chain uses TRBV2 with TRBJ1-4; no firm D call. This CDR3 contains 14 residues. The germline V gene has CDR1 SNHLY and CDR2 FYNNEI. Trimming removed 3 bases at V and 7 bases at J, with 12 bases between. The variable domain in full, with the rest retrieved from reference TRBV2 and TRBJ1-4, is EPEVTQTPSHQVTQMGQEVILRCVPISNHLYFYWYRQILGQKVEFLVSFYNNEISEKSEIFDDQFSVERPDGSNFTLKIRSTKLEDSAMYFCASSDLGSLEKLFFGSGTQLSVL.

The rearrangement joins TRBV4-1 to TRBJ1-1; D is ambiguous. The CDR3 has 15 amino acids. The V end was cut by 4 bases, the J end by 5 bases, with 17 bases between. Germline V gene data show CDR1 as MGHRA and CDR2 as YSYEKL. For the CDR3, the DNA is TGCGCCAGCAGCCGTAGGGAGTCCCGCGGGACTGAAGCTTTCTTT. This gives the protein CASSRRESRGTEAFF.

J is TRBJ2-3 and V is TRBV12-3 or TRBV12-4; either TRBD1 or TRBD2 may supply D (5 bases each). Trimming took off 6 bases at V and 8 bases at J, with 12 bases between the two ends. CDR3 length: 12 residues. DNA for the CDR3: TGTGCCAGCAGAGAACTAGGGGCTACGCAGTATTTT. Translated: CASRELGATQYF.

CDR3 sequence (DNA): TGCGCCAGCAGCCAAACAGGGTACACTGAAGCTTTCTTT. This encodes CASSQTGYTEAFF. The genes are TRBV4-1 and TRBJ1-1; weak D call: TRBD1 (6 bases). Trimming left V 2 bases short and J 3 bases short, with 7 bases between. The CDR3 is made up of 13 amino acids. Germline V gives CDR1 MGHRA, CDR2 YSYEKL.

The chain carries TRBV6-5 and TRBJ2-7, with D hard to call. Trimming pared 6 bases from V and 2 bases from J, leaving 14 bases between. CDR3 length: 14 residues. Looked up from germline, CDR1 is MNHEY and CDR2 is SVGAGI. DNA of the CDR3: TGTGCCAGCAGCCGACCACCGATAACCTACGAGCAGTACTTC. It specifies CASSRPPITYEQYF.

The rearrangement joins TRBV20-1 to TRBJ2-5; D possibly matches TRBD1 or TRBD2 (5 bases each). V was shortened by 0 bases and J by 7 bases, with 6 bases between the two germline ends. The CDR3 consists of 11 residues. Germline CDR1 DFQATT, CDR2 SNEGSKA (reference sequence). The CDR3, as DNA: TGCAGTGCTAGAGAGAGGGGGACCCAGTACTTC. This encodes CSARERGTQYF.

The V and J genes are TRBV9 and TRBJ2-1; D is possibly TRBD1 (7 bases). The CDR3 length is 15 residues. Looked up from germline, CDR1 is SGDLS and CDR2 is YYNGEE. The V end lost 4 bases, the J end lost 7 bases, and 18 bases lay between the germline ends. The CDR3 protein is CASSFGQEGSNEQFF. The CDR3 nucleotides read TGTGCCAGCAGCTTCGGACAGGAGGGTTCTAATGAGCAGTTCTTC.

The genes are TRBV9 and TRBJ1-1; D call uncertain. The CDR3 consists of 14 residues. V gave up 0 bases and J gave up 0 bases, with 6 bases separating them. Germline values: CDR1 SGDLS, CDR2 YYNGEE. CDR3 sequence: CASSVAGMNTEAFF. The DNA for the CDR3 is TGTGCCAGCAGCGTAGCGGGAATGAACACTGAAGCTTTCTTT.

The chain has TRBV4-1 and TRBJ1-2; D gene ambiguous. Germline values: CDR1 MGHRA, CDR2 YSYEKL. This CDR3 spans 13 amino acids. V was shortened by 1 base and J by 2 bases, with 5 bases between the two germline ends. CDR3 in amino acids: CASSQARNYGYTF. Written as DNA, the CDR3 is TGCGCCAGCAGCCAAGCGCGAAACTATGGCTACACCTTC.

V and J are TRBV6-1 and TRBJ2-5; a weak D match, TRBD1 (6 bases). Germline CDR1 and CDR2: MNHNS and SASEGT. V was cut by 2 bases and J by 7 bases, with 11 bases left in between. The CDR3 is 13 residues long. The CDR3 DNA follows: TGTGCCAGCAGTGAACGCAGAGGGGGGACCCAGTACTTC. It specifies CASSERRGGTQYF.

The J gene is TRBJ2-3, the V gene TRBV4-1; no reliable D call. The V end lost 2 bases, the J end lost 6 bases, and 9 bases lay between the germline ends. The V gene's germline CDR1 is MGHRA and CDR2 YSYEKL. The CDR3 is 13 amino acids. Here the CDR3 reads CASSQSLGDTQYF. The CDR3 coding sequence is TGCGCCAGCAGCCAATCCCTGGGGGATACGCAGTATTTT.

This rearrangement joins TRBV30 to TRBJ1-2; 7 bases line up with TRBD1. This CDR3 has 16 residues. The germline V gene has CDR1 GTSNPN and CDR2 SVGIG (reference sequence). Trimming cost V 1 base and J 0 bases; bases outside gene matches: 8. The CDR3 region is CAWSEVGGPTNYGYTF. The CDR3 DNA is TGTGCCTGGAGTGAAGTAGGGGGCCCGACTAACTATGGCTACACCTTC.

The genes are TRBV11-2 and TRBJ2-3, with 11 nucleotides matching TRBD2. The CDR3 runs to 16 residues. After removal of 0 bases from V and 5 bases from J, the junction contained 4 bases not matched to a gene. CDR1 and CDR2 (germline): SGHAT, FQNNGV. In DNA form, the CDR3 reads TGTGCCAGCAGCTTAGATCTAGCGGGGGGAATAGATACGCAGTATTTT. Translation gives CASSLDLAGGIDTQYF. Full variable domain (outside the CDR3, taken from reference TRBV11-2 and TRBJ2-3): EAGVAQSPRYKIIEKRQSVAFWCNPISGHATLYWYQQILGQGPKLLIQFQNNGVVDDSQLPKDRFSAERLKGVDSTLKIQPAKLEDSAVYLCASSLDLAGGIDTQYFGPGTRLTVL.

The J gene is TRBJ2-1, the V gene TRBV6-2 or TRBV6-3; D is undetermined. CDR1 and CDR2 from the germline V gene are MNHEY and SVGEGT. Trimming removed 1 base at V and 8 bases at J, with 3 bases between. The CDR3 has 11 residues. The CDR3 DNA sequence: TGTGCCAGCAGTTACTTACATGAGCAGTTCTTC. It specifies CASSYLHEQFF.

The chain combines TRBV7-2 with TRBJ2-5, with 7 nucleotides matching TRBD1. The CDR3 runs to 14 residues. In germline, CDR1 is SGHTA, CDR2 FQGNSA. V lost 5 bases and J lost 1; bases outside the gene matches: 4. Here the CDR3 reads CASSTYRGQETQYF. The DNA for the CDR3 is TGTGCCAGCAGCACCTACAGGGGCCAAGAGACCCAGTACTTC. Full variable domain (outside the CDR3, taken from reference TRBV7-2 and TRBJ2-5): GAGVSQSPSNKVTEKGKDVELRCDPISGHTALYWYRQSLGQGLEFLIYFQGNSAPDKSGLPSDRFSAERTGGSVSTLTIQRTQQEDSAVYLCASSTYRGQETQYFGPGTRLLVL.

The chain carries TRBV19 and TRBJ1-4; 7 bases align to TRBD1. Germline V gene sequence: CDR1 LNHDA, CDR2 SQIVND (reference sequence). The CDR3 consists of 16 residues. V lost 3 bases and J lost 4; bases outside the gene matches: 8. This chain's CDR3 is CASSIGATGLNEKLFF. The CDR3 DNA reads TGTGCCAGTAGTATTGGGGCGACAGGGCTTAATGAAAAACTGTTTTTT.

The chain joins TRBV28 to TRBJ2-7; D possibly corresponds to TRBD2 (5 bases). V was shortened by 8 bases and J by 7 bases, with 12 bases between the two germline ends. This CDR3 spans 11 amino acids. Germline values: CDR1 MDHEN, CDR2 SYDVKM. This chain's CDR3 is CASLARAEQYF. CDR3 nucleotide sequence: TGTGCCAGCCTGGCGCGGGCGGAGCAGTACTTC.